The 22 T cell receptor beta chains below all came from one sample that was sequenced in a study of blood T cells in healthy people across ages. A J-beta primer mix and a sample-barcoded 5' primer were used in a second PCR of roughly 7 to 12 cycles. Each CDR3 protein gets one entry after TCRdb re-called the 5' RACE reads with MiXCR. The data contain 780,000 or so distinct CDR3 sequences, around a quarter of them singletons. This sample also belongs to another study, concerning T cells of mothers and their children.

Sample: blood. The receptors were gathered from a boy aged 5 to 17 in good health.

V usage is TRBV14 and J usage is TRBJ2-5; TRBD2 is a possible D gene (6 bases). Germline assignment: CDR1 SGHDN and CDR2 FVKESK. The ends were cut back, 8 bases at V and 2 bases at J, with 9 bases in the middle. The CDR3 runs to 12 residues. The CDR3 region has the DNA TGTGCCAGCGGGAGGACTCAAGAGACCCAGTACTTC. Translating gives CASGRTQETQYF.

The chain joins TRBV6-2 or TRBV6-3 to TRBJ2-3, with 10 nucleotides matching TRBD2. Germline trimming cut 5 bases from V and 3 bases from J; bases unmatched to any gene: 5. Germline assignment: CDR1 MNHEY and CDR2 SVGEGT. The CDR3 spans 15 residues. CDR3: CASSPTAGGTDTQYF. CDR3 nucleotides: TGTGCCAGCAGTCCCACAGCGGGAGGGACAGATACGCAGTATTTT.

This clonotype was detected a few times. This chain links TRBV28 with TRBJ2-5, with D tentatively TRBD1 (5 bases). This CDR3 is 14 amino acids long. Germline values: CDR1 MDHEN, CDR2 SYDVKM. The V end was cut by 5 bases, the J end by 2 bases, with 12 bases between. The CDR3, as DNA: TGTGCCAGCAGTCTGACAGAGCCACAAGAGACCCAGTACTTC. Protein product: CASSLTEPQETQYF.

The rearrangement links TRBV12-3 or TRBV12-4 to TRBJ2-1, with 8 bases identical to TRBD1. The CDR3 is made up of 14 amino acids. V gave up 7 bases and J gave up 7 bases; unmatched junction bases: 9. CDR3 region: CASTRDRLLNEQFF. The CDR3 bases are TGTGCCAGCACCAGGGACAGGTTGCTAAATGAGCAGTTCTTC.

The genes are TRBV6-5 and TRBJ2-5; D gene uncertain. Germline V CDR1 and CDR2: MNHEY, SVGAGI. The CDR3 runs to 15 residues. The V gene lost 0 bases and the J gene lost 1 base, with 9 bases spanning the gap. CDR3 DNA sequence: TGTGCCAGCAGTTACTCGATATTGAGCCAAGAGACCCAGTACTTC. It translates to CASSYSILSQETQYF.

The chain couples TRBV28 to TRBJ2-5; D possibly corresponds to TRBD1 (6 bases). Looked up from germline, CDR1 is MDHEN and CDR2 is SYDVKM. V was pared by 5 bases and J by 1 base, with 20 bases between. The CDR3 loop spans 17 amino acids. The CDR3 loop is CASSQYFAGTPQETQYF. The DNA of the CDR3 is TGTGCCAGCAGTCAATACTTCGCCGGGACACCCCAAGAGACCCAGTACTTC.

This CDR3 reads CASSLDRGQINQPQHF. The CDR3 nucleotides read TGTGCCAGCAGCTTGGACAGGGGGCAAATCAATCAGCCCCAGCATTTT. V usage is TRBV5-6 and J usage is TRBJ1-5; 9 nucleotides line up with TRBD1. The trim removed 0 bases at V and 3 bases at J, leaving 4 bases unmatched. Germline V gene lookup returns CDR1 SGHDT and CDR2 YYEEEE. This CDR3 contains 16 residues.

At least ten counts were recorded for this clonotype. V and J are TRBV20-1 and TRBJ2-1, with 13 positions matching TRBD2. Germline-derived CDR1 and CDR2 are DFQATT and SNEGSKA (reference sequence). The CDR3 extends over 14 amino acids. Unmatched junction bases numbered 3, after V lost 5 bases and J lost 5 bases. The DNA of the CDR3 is TGCAGTGCTGGACTAGCGGGAGACCACAATGAGCAGTTCTTC. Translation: CSAGLAGDHNEQFF.

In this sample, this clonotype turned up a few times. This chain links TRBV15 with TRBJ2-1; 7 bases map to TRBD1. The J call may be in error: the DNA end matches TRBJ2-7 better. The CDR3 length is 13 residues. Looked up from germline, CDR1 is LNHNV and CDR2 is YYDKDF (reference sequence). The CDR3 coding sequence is TGTGCCACCAGCCGGGACAGCTACTACGAGCAGTACTTC. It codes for CATSRDSYYEQYF.

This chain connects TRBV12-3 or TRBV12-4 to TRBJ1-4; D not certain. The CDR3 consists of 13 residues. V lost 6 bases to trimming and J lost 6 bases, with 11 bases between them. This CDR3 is CASSFGRDEKLFF. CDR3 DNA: TGTGCCAGCAGCTTCGGCAGAGATGAAAAACTGTTTTTT.

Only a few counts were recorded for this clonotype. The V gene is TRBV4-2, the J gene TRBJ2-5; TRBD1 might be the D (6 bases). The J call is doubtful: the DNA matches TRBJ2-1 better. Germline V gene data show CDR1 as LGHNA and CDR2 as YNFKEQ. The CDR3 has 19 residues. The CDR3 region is CASSQETTLTGFFYNEQFF. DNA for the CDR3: TGTGCCAGCAGCCAAGAGACAACACTTACAGGGTTCTTCTACAATGAGCAGTTCTTC.

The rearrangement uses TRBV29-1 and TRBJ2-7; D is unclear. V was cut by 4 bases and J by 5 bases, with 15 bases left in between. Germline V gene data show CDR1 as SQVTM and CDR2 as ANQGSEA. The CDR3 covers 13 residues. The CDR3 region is CSVGSHLIHEQYF. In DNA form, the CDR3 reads TGCAGCGTTGGGTCGCACCTTATCCACGAGCAGTACTTC.

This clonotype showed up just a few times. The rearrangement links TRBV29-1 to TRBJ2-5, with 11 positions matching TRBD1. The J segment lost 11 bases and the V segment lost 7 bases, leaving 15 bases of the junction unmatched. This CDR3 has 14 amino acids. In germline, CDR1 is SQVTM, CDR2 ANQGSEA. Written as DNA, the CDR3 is TGCAGCGCCCATACCGGGACAGGGGGAAAGGAGCAGTACTTC. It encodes CSAHTGTGGKEQYF. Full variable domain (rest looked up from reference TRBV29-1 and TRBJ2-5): SAVISQKPSRDICQRGTSLTIQCQVDSQVTMMFWYRQQPGQSLTLIATANQGSEATYESGFVIDKFPISRPNLTFSTLTVSNMSPEDSSIYLCSAHTGTGGKEQYFGPGTRLLVL.

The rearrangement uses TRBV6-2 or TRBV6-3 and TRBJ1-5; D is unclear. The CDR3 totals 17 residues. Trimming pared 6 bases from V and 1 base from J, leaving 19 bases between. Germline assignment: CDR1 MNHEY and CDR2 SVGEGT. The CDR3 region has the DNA TGTGCCAGCAGACCCCGGGTCGGGGTAAGAAGCAATCAGCCCCAGCATTTT. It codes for CASRPRVGVRSNQPQHF.

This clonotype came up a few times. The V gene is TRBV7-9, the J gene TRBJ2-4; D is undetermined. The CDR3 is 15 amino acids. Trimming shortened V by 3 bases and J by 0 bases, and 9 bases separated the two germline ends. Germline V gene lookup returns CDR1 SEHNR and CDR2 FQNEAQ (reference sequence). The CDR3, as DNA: TGTGCCAGCAGCTTCCCTCAGACAGCCAAAAACATTCAGTACTTC. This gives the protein CASSFPQTAKNIQYF.

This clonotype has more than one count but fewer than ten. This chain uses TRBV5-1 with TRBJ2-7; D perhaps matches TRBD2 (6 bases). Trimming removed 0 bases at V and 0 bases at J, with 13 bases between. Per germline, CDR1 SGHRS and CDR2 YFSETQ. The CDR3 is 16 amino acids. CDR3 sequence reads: CASSLAGTAPSYEQYF. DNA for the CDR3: TGCGCCAGCAGCTTGGCCGGGACTGCACCCTCCTACGAGCAGTACTTC.

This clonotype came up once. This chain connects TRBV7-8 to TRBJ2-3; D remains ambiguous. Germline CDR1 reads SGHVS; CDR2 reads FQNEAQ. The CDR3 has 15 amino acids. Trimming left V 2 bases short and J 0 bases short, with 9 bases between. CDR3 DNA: TGTGCCAGCAGCTTATTTAGTGCTAGCACAGATACGCAGTATTTT. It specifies CASSLFSASTDTQYF.

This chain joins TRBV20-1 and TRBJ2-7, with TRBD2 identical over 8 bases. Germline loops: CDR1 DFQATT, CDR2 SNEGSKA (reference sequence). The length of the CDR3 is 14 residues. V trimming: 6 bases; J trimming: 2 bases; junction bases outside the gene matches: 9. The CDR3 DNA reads TGCAGTGCACCACTAGCGGACCCCACCTACGAGCAGTACTTC. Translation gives CSAPLADPTYEQYF.

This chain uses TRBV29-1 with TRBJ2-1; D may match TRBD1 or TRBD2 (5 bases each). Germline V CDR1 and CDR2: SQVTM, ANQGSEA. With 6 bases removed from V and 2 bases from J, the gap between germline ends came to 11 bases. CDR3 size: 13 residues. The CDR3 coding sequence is TGCAGCGTAAGTCAGGGACCCTACAATGAGCAGTTCTTC. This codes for CSVSQGPYNEQFF.

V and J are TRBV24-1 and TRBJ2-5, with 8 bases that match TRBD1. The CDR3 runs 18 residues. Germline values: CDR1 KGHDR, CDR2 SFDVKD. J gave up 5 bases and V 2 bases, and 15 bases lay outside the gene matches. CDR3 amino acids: CATSDSPSRTGGLETQYF. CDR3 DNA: TGTGCCACCAGTGATTCTCCCTCTCGCACAGGGGGATTGGAGACCCAGTACTTC.

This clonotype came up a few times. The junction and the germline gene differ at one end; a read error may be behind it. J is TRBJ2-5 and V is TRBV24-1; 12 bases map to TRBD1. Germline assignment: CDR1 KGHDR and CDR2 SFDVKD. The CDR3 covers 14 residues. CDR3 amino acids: CATSDGTGGSTQCF. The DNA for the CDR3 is TGTGCCACCAGTGACGGGACAGGGGGCAGCACCCAGTGCTTC.

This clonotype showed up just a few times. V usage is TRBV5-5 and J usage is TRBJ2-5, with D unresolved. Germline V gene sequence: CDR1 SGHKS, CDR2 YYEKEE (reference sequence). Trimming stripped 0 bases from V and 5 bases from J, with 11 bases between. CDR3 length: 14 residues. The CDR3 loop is CASSLAGDRETQYF. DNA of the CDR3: TGTGCCAGCAGCTTGGCTGGTGACCGGGAGACCCAGTACTTC.